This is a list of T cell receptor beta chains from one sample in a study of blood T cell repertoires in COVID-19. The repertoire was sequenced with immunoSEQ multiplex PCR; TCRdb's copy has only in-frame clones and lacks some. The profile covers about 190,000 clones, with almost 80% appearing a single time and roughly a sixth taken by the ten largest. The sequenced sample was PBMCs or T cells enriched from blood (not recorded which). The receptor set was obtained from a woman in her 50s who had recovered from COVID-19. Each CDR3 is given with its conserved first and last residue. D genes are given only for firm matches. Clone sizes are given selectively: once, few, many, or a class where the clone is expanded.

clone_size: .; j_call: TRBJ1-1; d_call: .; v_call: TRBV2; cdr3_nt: TGTGCCAGCAGATATCAGGGGTTACCGAACACTGAAGCTTTCTTT; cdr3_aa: CASRYQGLPNTEAFF
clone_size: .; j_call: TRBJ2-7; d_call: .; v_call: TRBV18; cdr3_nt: TGTGCCAGCTCACCACCCTCTAGCTACGAGCAGTACTTC; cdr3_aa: CASSPPSSYEQYF
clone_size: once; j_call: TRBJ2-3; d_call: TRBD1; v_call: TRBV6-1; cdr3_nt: TGTGCCAGCAGTGAAGGGACAGGGGGGTTCACAGATACGCAGTATTTT; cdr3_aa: CASSEGTGGFTDTQYF
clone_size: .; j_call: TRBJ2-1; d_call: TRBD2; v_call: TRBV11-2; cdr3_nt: TGTGCCAGCAGCCCCAGCGGGAGTAATGGCTATGAGCAGTTCTTC; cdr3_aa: CASSPSGSNGYEQFF
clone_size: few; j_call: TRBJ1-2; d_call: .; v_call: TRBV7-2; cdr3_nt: TGTGCCAGCAGCTTAGATGTGGGCGGCTACACCTTC; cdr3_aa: CASSLDVGGYTF
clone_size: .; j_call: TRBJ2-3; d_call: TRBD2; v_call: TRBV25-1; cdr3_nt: TGTGCCAGCAGTGCTAGCGGGAGTGCAGATACGCAGTATTTT; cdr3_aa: CASSASGSADTQYF
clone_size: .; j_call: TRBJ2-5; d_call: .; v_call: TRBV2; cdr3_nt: TGTGCCAGCAGTGACGGAGTGAAGAAGACCCAGTACTTC; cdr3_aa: CASSDGVKKTQYF
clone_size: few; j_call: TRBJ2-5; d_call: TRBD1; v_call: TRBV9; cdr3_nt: TGTGCCAGCAGCGAGAGCAGACAGGGACGGGAGACCCAGTACTTC; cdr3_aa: CASSESRQGRETQYF
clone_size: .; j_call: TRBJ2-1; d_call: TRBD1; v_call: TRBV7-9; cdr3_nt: TGTGCCAGCAGCATACAGGGGAGCTCCTACAATGAGCAGTTCTTC; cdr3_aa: CASSIQGSSYNEQFF
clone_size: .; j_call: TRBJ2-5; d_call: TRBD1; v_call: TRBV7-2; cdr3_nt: TGTGCCAGCAGCTTAGCTTTTCCCGGGACAGGAGAGACCCAGTACTTC; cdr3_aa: CASSLAFPGTGETQYF
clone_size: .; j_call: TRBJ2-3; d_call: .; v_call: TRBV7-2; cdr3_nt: TGTGCCAGCAGCTTAGCAGGGACTTTATCAGATACGCAGTATTTT; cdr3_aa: CASSLAGTLSDTQYF
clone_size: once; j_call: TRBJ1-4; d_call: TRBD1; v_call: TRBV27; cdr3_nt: TGTGCCAGCAGTTCTAGTACAGGGGTGGTGTCTACTAATGAAAAACTGTTTTTT; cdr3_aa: CASSSSTGVVSTNEKLFF
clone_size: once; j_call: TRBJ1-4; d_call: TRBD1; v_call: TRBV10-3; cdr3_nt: TGTGCCATCAGCGACAGGACAGGTGAAGGAGGGGACAAACTGTTTTTT; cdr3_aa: CAISDRTGEGGDKLFF
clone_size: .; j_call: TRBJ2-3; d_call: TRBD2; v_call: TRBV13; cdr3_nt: TGTGCCAGCAGCCCGGGACTACGATCTAGTACAGATACGCAGTATTTT; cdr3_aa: CASSPGLRSSTDTQYF
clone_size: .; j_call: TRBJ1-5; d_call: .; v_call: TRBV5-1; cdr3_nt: TGCGCCAGCAGCTTGACAGGGCTGAGCAATCAGCCCCAGCATTTT; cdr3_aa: CASSLTGLSNQPQHF
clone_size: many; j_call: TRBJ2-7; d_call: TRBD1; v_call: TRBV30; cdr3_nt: TGTGCCTGGGGCAAAAAAGGGCAGGGGGCGGCTGAGCAGTACTTC; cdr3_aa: CAWGKKGQGAAEQYF
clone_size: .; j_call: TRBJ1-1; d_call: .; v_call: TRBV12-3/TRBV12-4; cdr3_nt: TGTGCCAGCAGTTTGGCGTCAGGGATTGAAGCTTTCTTT; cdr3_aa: CASSLASGIEAFF
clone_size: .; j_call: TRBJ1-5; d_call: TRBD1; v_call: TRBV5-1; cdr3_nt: TGCGCCAGCAGCTCGACAGGGGGCGAGGGGCAGCCCCAGCATTTT; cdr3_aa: CASSSTGGEGQPQHF
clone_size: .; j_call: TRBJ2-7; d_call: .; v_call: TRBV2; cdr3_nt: TGTGCCAGCTCCGTGGCTGGACTTACCTACGAGCAGTACTTC; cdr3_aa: CASSVAGLTYEQYF
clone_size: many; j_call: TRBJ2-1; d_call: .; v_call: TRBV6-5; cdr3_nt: TGTGCCAGCGCCCCCCTCAGACTAGACAATGAGCAGTTCTTC; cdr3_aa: CASAPLRLDNEQFF
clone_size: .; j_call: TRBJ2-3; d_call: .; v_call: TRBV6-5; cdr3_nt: TGTGCCAGCAAGTGGGAGGGCACAGATACGCAGTATTTT; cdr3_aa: CASKWEGTDTQYF
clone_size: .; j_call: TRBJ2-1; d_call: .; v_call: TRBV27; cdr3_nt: TGTGCCAGCAGCCAGTACAATGAGCAGTTCTTC; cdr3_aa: CASSQYNEQFF
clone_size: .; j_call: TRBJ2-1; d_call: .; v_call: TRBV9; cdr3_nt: TGTGCCAGCAGCCCAAGACTCGGAAATGAGCAGTTCTTC; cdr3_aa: CASSPRLGNEQFF
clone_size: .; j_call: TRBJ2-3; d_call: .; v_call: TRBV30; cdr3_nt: TGTGCCTGGAGTGTAAACTCCGGTACTAGCACAGATACGCAGTATTTT; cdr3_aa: CAWSVNSGTSTDTQYF
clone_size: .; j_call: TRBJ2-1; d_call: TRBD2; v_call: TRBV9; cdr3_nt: TGTGCCAGCAGCGTAGAGATAGCGGGAGTTTCCGATGAGCAGTTCTTC; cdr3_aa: CASSVEIAGVSDEQFF
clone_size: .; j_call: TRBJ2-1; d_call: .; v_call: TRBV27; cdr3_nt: TGTGCCAGCAGCTTACTAGGTAGTGAGCAGTTCTTC; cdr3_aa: CASSLLGSEQFF
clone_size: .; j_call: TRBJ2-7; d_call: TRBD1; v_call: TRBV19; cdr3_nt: TGTGCCAGTAGTTCCGGACAGGGATACGAGCAGTACTTC; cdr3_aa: CASSSGQGYEQYF
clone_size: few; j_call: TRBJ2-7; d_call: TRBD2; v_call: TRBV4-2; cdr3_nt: TGTGCCAGCAGCCAAGTATGGCGGGAGAGGTCCTACGAGCAGTACTTC; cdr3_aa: CASSQVWRERSYEQYF